The sequence of this TCR beta chain was determined in a study of radiotherapy plus CTLA-4 blockade in lung cancer. Produced via immunoSEQ multiplex PCR; TCRdb's table is partial and in-frame only. The sample has around 44,000 clones, about 88% seen once; the top ten hold around 17%. Comment on this clone: One end of the junction varies from germline; a read error may be responsible. This specimen includes other DNA sequences encoding the same CDR3.

The CDR3 runs to 14 residues. Germline V gene data show CDR1 as SEHNR and CDR2 as FQNEAQ (reference sequence). The source material was peripheral blood, sampled from a patient treated with radiotherapy plus ipilimumab. This sequence was found in a human donor with non-small cell lung cancer that progressed on radiotherapy plus ipilimumab. Some clones in this sample may be carry-over from other donors' samples. V and J are TRBV7-9 and TRBJ2-5; 9 positions match TRBD2. Written as DNA, the CDR3 is TGTGCCAGCAGCCTAGCGGGGCCACAAGAGACCCAGTACTTC. The encoded protein is CASSLAGPQETQYF.